This TCR beta chain was recorded in a study of blood T cell repertoires in COVID-19. The wider study: Nucleic acid was either cDNA or gDNA, and it came from T cells, B-cell-depleted T cells, or PBMCs.

This table comes from immunoSEQ multiplex PCR, and its TCRdb copy is limited to in-frame clones, with some not included. Altogether around 160,000 clones are present, about nine tenths being singletons, with the ten largest covering around 6.1%. V lost 4 bases, J lost 2 bases, and 5 bases stayed unmatched. CDR1 is SEHNR and CDR2 is FQNEAQ in the germline V gene (reference sequence). The CDR3 is 16 residues long. This clone was seen once. The rearrangement joins TRBV7-9 to TRBJ2-3; 11 nucleotides align to TRBD2. This clonotype was sampled from a man aged 80 or over with acute or convalescent COVID-19. Input material: peripheral blood. The CDR3 DNA reads TGTGCCAGCAGCTCCGGGACTAGCGGATACACAGATACGCAGTATTTT. Protein sequence: CASSSGTSGYTDTQYF. Combining the CDR3 with reference TRBV7-9 and TRBJ2-3 gives the whole variable domain DTGVSQNPRHKITKRGQNVTFRCDPISEHNRLYWYRQTLGQGPEFLTYFQNEAQLEKSRLLSDRFSAERPKGSFSTLEIQRTEQGDSAMYLCASSSGTSGYTDTQYFGPGTRLTVL.